These T cell receptor beta chains were read from a single sample in a study of blood T cell repertoires in COVID-19. TCRdb's table, derived via immunoSEQ multiplex PCR, lists solely in-frame clones and lacks some. The repertoire holds fewer than 250,000 clones, with about 90% as singletons. Sequencing input: PBMCs or T cells enriched from blood (not recorded which). The receptor source for this set is a woman aged 45-65 years with acute COVID-19. Both conserved end residues are part of each CDR3. The D gene is left open where the match is weak. Clone sizes are given selectively: once, few, many, or a class where the clone is expanded.

TRBJ2-3,TRBV7-3,TRBD1,NA,CASSVTGGTDTQYF
TRBJ1-2,TRBV19,TRBD1,NA,CASSPLGNGQGAGGYTF
TRBJ1-4,TRBV30,NA,NA,CAWTISGSNEKLFF
TRBJ2-7,TRBV5-1,TRBD2,NA,CASSPGTSVYEQYF
TRBJ2-3,TRBV7-8,TRBD2,NA,CASSSLAGGSTDTQYF
TRBJ2-7,TRBV18,NA,NA,CASSPPDSSEQYF
TRBJ1-2,TRBV12-3/TRBV12-4,NA,once,CASSLWTAGGYTF
TRBJ2-7,TRBV5-4,NA,once,CANTAGYEQYF
TRBJ1-2,TRBV11-2,TRBD1,NA,CASSSEGTGGSGYTF
TRBJ2-7,TRBV28,NA,NA,CASGNAGLYEQYF
TRBJ2-1,TRBV4-2,NA,NA,CASSQDLAQRSRWRRNEQFF
TRBJ1-1,TRBV12-3/TRBV12-4,NA,once,CASSSPVNTEAFF
TRBJ1-2,TRBV29-1,TRBD1,NA,CSVEMWDRGYGYTF
TRBJ2-7,TRBV28,NA,NA,CASTTSSYEQYF
TRBJ2-1,TRBV7-9,TRBD2,NA,CASSLGTDSVAGLHEQFF
TRBJ2-1,TRBV5-8,TRBD1,NA,CASSYLTGGGEQFF
TRBJ1-2,TRBV15,NA,NA,CATSRDYVQGNYGYTF
TRBJ2-7,TRBV4-3,NA,NA,CASSQDRAIILYEQYF
TRBJ2-1,TRBV4-3,TRBD2,NA,CASSRNDHGTSGSSRQFF
TRBJ1-1,TRBV27,NA,NA,CASSRIDRDTEAFF
TRBJ1-1,TRBV5-5,NA,NA,CASIIQGKTEAFF
TRBJ2-2,TRBV3-1/TRBV3-2,NA,NA,CASSPAGAGNTGELFF
TRBJ1-5,TRBV19,TRBD1,few,CASSTTRWTGGRGNQPQHF
TRBJ2-1,TRBV5-1,TRBD1,few,CASTWEGGVKGEQFF
TRBJ2-1,TRBV9,TRBD1,NA,CASSGGDSRFIDEQFF
TRBJ1-2,TRBV6-5,NA,NA,CASGGQINGYTF
TRBJ1-5,TRBV6-2/TRBV6-3,NA,NA,CASSPLRSSGQPQHF
TRBJ2-1,TRBV7-9,TRBD2,NA,CASSSLTSGNIWSYNEQFF
TRBJ1-1,TRBV28,TRBD1,NA,CASSSYRQGVSNTEAFF
TRBJ1-6,TRBV5-1,NA,NA,CASSTGGTDNSPLHF
TRBJ1-5,TRBV28,TRBD1,NA,CASSPRTGAKQPQHF
TRBJ1-4,TRBV2,NA,NA,CASRGGIGPSNEKLFF
TRBJ2-7,TRBV7-6,TRBD2,NA,CATTSGTSYEQYF
TRBJ1-2,TRBV4-1,NA,few,CASSQDQGRFLYGYTF
TRBJ1-5,TRBV19,TRBD1,NA,CASRLGQGGQPQHF
TRBJ1-1,TRBV11-2,NA,NA,CASSRSRGGQNTEAFF